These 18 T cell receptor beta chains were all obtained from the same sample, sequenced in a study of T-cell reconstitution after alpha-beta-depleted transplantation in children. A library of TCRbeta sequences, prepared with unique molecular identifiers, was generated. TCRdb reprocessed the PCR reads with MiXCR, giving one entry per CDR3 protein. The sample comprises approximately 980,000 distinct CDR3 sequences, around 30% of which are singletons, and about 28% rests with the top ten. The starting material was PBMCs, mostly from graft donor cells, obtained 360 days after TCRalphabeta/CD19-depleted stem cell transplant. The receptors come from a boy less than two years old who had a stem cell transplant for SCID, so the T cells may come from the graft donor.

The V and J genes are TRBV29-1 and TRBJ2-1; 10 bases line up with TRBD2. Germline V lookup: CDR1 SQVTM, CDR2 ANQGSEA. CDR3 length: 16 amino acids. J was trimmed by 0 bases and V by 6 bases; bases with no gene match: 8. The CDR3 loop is CSVPGLAESSYNEQFF. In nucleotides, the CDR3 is TGCAGCGTCCCCGGACTAGCGGAGAGCTCCTACAATGAGCAGTTCTTC.

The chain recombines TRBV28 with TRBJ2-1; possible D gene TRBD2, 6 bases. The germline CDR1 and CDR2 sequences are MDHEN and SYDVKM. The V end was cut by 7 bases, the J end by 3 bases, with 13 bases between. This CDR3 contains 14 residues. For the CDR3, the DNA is TGTGCCAGCACCCCGGGGGTAGTCTACAATGAGCAGTTCTTC. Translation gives CASTPGVVYNEQFF.

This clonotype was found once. The CDR3 sequence is CASSPGTTRSTGELFF. CDR3 coding DNA: TGTGCCAGCAGCCCGGGGACCACCCGCAGCACCGGGGAGCTGTTTTTT. The rearrangement joins TRBV5-8 to TRBJ2-2, with D tentatively TRBD1 or TRBD2 (5 bases each). Trimming left V 4 bases short and J 4 bases short, with 17 bases between. The CDR3 covers 16 residues. CDR1 is SGHTS, CDR2 YDEGEE, per germline. The complete variable domain, with remaining parts taken from reference TRBV5-8 and TRBJ2-2, reads EAGVTQSPTHLIKTRGQQATLRCSPISGHTSVYWYQQALGLGLQFLLWYDEGEERNRGNFPPRFSGRQFPNYSSELNVNALELEDSALYLCASSPGTTRSTGELFFGEGSRLTVL.

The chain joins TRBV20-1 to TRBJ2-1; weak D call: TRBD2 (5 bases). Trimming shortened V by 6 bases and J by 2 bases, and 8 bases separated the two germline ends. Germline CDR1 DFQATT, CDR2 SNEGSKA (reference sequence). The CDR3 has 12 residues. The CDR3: CSATGTYNEQFF. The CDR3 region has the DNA TGCAGTGCAACCGGGACCTACAATGAGCAGTTCTTC.

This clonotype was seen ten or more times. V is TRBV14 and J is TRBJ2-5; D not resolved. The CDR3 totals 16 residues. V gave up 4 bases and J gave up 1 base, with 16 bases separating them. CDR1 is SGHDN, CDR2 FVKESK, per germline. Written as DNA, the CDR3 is TGTGCCAGCAGCCCTTTTCTGATATCCTCCCAAGAGACCCAGTACTTC. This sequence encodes CASSPFLISSQETQYF.

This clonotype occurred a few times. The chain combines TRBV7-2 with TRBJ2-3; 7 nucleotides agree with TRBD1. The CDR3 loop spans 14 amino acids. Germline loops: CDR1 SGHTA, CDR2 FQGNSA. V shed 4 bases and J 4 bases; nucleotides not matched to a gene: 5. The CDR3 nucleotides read TGTGCCAGCAGCTCGACAGGGCAGGCAGATACGCAGTATTTT. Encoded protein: CASSSTGQADTQYF.

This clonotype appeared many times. CDR3 protein: CASGWGQGEETQYF. The CDR3 bases are TGTGCCAGCGGATGGGGACAGGGCGAGGAGACCCAGTACTTC. V usage is TRBV11-2 and J usage is TRBJ2-5; TRBD1 matches 9 bases. There are 14 residues in the CDR3. Germline values: CDR1 SGHAT, CDR2 FQNNGV. V gave up 8 bases and J gave up 5 bases; unmatched junction bases: 9.

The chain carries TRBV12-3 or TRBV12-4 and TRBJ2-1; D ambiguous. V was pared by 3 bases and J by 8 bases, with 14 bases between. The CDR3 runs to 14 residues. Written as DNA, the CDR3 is TGTGCCAGCAGTTTCTCGGTTTCCTCCCATGAGCAGTTCTTC. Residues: CASSFSVSSHEQFF.

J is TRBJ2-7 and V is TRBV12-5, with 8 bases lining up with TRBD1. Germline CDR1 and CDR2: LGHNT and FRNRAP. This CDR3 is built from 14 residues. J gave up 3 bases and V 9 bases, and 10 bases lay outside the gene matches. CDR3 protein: CASRSGQGSYEQYF. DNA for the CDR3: TGTGCTAGCCGTTCTGGACAGGGAAGCTACGAGCAGTACTTC.

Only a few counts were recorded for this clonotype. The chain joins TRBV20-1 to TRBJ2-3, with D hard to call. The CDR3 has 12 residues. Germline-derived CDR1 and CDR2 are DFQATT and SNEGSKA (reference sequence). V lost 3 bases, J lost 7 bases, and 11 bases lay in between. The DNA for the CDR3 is TGCAGTGCTAGCACGGGCACGAATACGCAGTATTTT. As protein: CSASTGTNTQYF.

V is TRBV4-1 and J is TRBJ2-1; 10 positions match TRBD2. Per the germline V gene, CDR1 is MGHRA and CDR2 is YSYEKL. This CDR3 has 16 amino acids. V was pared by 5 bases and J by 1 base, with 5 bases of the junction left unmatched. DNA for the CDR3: TGCGCCAGCAGCGTGGGGACTAGCGATTCCTACAATGAGCAGTTCTTC. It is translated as CASSVGTSDSYNEQFF.

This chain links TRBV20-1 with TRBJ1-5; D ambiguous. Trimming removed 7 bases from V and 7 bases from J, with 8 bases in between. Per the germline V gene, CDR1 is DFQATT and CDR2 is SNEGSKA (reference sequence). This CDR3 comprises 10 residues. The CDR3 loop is CSVPGQPQHF. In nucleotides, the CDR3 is TGCAGTGTTCCCGGGCAGCCCCAGCATTTT.

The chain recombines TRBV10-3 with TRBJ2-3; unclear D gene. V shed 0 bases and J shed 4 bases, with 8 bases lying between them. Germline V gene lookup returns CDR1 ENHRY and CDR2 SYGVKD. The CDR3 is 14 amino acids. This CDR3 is CAISESGRSDTQYF. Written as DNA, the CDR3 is TGTGCCATCAGTGAGTCGGGCAGGTCAGATACGCAGTATTTT.

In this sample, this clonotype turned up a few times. The CDR3 here is CASSDAAAPPNTEAFF. For the CDR3, the DNA is TGTGCCAGCAGCGATGCAGCGGCACCTCCTAACACTGAAGCTTTCTTT. This chain links TRBV9 with TRBJ1-1; D remains ambiguous. V lost 3 bases, J lost 2 bases, and 17 bases lay in between. This CDR3 spans 16 amino acids. Germline CDR1 and CDR2: SGDLS and YYNGEE.

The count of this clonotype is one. The CDR3 sequence: CSARFGLAVQETQYF. The CDR3 DNA reads TGCAGTGCTAGATTCGGACTAGCGGTGCAAGAGACCCAGTACTTC. This chain uses TRBV20-1 with TRBJ2-5; 10 positions match TRBD2. This CDR3 is built from 15 residues. From germline, CDR1 is DFQATT and CDR2 SNEGSKA (reference sequence). J was trimmed by 2 bases and V by 2 bases; bases with no gene match: 5.

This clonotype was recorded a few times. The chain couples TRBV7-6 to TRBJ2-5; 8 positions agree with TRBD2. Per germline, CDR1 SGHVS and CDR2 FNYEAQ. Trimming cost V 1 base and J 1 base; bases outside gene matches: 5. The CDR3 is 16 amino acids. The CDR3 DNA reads TGTGCCAGCAGCTTAGAGGCGCGGGGGGTCCAAGAGACCCAGTACTTC. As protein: CASSLEARGVQETQYF.

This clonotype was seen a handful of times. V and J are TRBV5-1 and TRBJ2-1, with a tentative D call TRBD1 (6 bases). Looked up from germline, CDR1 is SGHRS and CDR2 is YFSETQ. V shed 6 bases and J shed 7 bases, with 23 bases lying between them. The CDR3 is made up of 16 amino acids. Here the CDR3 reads CASNRRGQRPSNEQFF. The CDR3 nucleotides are TGCGCCAGCAATCGACGAGGACAGCGTCCTTCTAATGAGCAGTTCTTC. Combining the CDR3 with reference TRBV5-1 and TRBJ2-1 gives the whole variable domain KAGVTQTPRYLIKTRGQQVTLSCSPISGHRSVSWYQQTPGQGLQFLFEYFSETQRNKGNFPGRFSGRQFSNSRSEMNVSTLELGDSALYLCASNRRGQRPSNEQFFGPGTRLTVL.

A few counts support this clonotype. The CDR3 is CASSQFGTGLNEQFF. DNA of the CDR3: TGCGCCAGCAGCCAATTCGGGACAGGGTTGAATGAGCAGTTCTTC. The rearrangement links TRBV4-3 to TRBJ2-1, with 9 bases fitting TRBD1. There are 15 residues in the CDR3. CDR1 is LGHNA, CDR2 YSLEER, per germline. V gave up 2 bases and J gave up 7 bases; unmatched junction bases: 6.